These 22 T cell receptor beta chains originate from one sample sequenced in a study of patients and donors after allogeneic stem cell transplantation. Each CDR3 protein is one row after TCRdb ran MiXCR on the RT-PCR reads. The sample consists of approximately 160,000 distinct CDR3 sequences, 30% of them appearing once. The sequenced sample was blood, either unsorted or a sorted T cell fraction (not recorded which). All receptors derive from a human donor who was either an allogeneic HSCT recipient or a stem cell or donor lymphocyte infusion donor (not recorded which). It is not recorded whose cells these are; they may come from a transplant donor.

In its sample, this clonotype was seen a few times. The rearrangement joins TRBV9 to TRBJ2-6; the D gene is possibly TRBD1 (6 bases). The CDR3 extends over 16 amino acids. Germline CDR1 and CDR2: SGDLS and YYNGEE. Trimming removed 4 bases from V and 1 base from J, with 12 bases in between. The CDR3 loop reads CASSLRQGSGANVLTF. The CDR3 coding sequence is TGTGCCAGCAGCTTACGTCAGGGGTCTGGGGCCAACGTCCTGACTTTC. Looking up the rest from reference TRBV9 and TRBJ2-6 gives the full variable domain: DSGVTQTPKHLITATGQRVTLRCSPRSGDLSVYWYQQSLDQGLQFLIQYYNGEERAKGNILERFSAQQFPDLHSELNLSSLELGDSALYFCASSLRQGSGANVLTFGAGSRLTVL.

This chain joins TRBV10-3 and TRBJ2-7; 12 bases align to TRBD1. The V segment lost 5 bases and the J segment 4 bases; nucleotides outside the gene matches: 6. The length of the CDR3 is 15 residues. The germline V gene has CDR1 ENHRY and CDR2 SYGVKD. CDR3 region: CAISQPGQGAYEQYF. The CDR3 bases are TGTGCCATCAGTCAACCGGGACAGGGGGCTTACGAGCAGTACTTC.

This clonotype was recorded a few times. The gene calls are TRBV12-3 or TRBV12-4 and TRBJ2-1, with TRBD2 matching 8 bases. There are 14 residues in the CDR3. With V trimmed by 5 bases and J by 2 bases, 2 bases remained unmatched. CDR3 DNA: TGTGCCAGCAGTATTAGCGGGACCTACAATGAGCAGTTCTTC. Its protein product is CASSISGTYNEQFF.

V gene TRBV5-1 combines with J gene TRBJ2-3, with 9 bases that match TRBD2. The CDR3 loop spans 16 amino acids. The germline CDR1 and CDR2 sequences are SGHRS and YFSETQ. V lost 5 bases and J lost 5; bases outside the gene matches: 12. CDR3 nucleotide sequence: TGCGCCAGCAGTCGACTAGCGGAGCCGACCGGAGATACGCAGTATTTT. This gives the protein CASSRLAEPTGDTQYF.

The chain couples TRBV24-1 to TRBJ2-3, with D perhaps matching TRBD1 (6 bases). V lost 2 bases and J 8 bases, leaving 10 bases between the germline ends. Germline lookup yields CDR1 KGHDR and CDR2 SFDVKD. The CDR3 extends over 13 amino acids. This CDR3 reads CATSDYRVVTQYF. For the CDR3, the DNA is TGTGCCACCAGTGATTACAGGGTAGTTACGCAGTATTTT.

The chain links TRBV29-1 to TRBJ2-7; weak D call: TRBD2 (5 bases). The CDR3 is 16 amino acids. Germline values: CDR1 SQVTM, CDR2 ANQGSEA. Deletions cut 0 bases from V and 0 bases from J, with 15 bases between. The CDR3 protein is CSVEDKEAGLSYEQYF. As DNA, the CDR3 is TGCAGCGTTGAAGATAAGGAGGCAGGTCTCTCCTACGAGCAGTACTTC.

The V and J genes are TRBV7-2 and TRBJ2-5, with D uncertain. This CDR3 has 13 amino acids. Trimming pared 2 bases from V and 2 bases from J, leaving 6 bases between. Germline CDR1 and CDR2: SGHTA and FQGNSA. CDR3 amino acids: CASSLNRQETQYF. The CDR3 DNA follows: TGTGCCAGCAGCTTAAACAGACAAGAGACCCAGTACTTC.

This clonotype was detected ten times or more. CDR3 amino acids: CASSQDPGREAFF. CDR3 coding DNA: TGCGCCAGCAGCCAAGATCCGGGCAGGGAAGCTTTCTTT. This sequence joins TRBV4-3 and TRBJ1-1; no firm D call. CDR1 is LGHNA, CDR2 YSLEER, per germline. CDR3 size: 13 residues. Trimming pared 0 bases from V and 8 bases from J, leaving 10 bases between.

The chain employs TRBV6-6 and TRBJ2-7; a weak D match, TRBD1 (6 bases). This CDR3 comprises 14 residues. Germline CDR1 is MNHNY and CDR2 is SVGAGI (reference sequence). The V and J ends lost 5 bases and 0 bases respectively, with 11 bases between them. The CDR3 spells CASSLRGVSYEQYF. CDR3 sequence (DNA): TGTGCCAGCAGTCTCAGGGGAGTCTCCTACGAGCAGTACTTC.

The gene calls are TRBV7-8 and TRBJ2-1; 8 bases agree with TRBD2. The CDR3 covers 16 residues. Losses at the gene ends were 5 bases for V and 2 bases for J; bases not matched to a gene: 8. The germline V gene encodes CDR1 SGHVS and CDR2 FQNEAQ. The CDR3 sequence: CASSPWTGRAYNEQFF. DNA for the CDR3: TGTGCCAGCAGCCCATGGACCGGGAGGGCCTACAATGAGCAGTTCTTC.

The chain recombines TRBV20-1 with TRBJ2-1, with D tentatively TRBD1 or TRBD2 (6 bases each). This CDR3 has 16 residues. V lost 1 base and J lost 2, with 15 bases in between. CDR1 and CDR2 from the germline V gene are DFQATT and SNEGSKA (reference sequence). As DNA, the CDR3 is TGCAGTGCTAGAGTCCCGGGGGCTGGGACCTACAATGAGCAGTTCTTC. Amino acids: CSARVPGAGTYNEQFF.

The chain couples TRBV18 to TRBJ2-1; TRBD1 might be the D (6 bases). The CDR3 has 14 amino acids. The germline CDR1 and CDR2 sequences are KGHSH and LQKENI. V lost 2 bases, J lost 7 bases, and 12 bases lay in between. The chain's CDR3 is CASSPWDNMNEQFF. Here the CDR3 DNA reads TGTGCCAGCTCACCATGGGACAACATGAATGAGCAGTTCTTC.

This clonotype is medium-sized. The CDR3 sequence is CASSTSRTATNEKLFF. For the CDR3, the DNA is TGTGCCAGCAGTACGTCAAGGACAGCAACTAATGAAAAACTGTTTTTT. V usage is TRBV3-1 and J usage is TRBJ1-4; D might be TRBD1 (6 bases). V was shortened by 6 bases and J by 0 bases, with 14 bases between the two germline ends. The germline gives CDR1 LGHDT, CDR2 YNNKEL (reference sequence). This CDR3 region has 16 residues.

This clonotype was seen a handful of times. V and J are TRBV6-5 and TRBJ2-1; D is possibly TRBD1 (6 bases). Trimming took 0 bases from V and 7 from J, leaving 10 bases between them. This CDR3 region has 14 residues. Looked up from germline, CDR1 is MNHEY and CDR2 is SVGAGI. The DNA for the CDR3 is TGTGCCAGCAGTTACTCGACAGGACGTAATGAGCAGTTCTTC. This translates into CASSYSTGRNEQFF.

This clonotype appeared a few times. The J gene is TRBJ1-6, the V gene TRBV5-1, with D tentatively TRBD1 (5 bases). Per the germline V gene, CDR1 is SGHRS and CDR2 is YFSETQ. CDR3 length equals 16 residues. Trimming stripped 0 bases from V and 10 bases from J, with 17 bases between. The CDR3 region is CASSLAGMTVRSPLHF. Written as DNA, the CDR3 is TGCGCCAGCAGCTTGGCCGGGATGACAGTGAGGTCACCCCTCCACTTT.

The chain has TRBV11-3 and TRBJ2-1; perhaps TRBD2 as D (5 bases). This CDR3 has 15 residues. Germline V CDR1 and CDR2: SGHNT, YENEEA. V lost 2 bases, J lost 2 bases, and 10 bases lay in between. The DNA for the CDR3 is TGTGCCAGCAGCTTAATGGGGAGTCCCTACAATGAGCAGTTCTTC. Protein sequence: CASSLMGSPYNEQFF.

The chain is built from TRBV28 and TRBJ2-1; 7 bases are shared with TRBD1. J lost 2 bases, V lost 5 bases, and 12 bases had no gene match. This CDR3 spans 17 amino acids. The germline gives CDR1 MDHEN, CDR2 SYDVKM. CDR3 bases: TGTGCCAGCAGTCTCTCCCCCGGGACAGTAACCTACAATGAGCAGTTCTTC. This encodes CASSLSPGTVTYNEQFF.

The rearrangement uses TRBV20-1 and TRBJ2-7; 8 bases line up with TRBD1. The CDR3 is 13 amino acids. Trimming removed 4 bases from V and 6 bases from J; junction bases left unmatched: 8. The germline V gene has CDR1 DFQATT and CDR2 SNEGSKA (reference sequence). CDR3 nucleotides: TGCAGTGCTAACCAGGGGGCTCGTGGCGAGCAGTACTTC. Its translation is CSANQGARGEQYF.

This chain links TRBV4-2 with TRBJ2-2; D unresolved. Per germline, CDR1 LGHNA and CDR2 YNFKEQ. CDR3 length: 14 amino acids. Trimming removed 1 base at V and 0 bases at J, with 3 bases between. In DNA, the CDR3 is TGTGCCAGCAGCCAAGCCGCGAACACCGGGGAGCTGTTTTTT. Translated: CASSQAANTGELFF.

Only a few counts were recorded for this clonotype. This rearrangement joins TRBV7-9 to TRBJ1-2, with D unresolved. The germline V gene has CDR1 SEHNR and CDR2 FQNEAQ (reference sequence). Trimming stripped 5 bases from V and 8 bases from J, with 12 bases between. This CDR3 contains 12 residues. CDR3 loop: CASSPGLYGYTF. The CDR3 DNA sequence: TGTGCCAGCAGCCCCGGGTTGTACGGCTACACCTTC.

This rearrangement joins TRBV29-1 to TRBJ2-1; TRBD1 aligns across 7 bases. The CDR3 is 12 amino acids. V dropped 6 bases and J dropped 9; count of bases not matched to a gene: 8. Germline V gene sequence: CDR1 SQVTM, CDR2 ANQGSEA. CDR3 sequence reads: CSVTSQGLEQFF. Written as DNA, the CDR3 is TGCAGCGTCACTTCACAGGGGCTTGAGCAGTTCTTC.

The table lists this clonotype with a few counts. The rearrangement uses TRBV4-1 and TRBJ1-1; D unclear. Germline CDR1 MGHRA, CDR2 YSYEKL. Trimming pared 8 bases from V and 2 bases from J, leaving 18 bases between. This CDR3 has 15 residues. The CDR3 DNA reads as TGCGCCAGCGGGAGCCTCCAGGAGATTAACACTGAAGCTTTCTTT. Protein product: CASGSLQEINTEAFF.